The next 15 T cell receptor beta chains were all read from a single sample in a study of CD8+ T cells in alopecia areata. Extracted RNA was reverse transcribed, and the resulting cDNA served as sequencing template. TCRdb keeps only in-frame clones here, not all; method: immunoSEQ multiplex PCR. The sample has about 200,000 clones, about 60% seen once. This material consisted of CD4+ T cells sorted from blood, taken at week 0. These receptors were obtained from a human donor with alopecia areata.

V usage is TRBV29-1 and J usage is TRBJ2-7, with D hard to call. The V gene's germline CDR1 is SQVTM and CDR2 ANQGSEA. CDR3 length: 11 amino acids. Trimming cost V 4 bases and J 1 base, with 5 bases left between them. The CDR3 region is CSVATSYEQYF. The DNA for the CDR3 is TGCAGCGTTGCCACGTCCTACGAGCAGTACTTC.

V and J are TRBV9 and TRBJ2-6; D gene unclear. CDR1 is SGDLS and CDR2 is YYNGEE in the germline V gene. V lost 3 bases, J lost 1 base, and 8 bases lay in between. The CDR3 runs 15 residues. In nucleotides, the CDR3 is TGTGCCAGCAGCGCATACGTATCTGGGGCCAACGTCCTGACTTTC. Its translation is CASSAYVSGANVLTF.

The chain couples TRBV15 to TRBJ1-3; the D is unclear. The germline V and J ends were trimmed by 0 bases and 2 bases, with 11 bases remaining between them. Germline CDR1 LNHNV, CDR2 YYDKDF (reference sequence). This CDR3 has 16 amino acids. The CDR3 loop reads CATSRDFEAAGNTIYF. In DNA form, the CDR3 reads TGTGCCACCAGCAGAGATTTTGAGGCGGCTGGAAACACCATATATTTT.

V usage is TRBV7-2 and J usage is TRBJ2-4, with D tentatively TRBD1 (5 bases). The V gene's germline CDR1 is SGHTA and CDR2 FQGNSA. CDR3 length equals 12 residues. V was pared by 6 bases and J by 9 bases, with 12 bases between. CDR3 coding DNA: TGTGCCAGCAGGCCCCCAGGGCCCATTCAGTACTTC. Protein product: CASRPPGPIQYF.

The rearrangement uses TRBV7-3 and TRBJ1-1, with D tentatively TRBD1 (5 bases). The V end lost 2 bases, the J end lost 0 bases, and 10 bases lay between the germline ends. This CDR3 is built from 15 residues. In germline, CDR1 is SGHTA, CDR2 FQGTGA. The CDR3 region has the DNA TGTGCCAGCAGCTTATCGGGGCCGATGAACACTGAAGCTTTCTTT. It yields the protein CASSLSGPMNTEAFF.

This chain uses TRBV5-1 with TRBJ1-2; D not certain. The CDR3 is 15 amino acids. Germline V CDR1 and CDR2: SGHRS, YFSETQ. V lost 0 bases and J 0 bases, leaving 9 bases between the germline ends. The CDR3 protein is CASSLGSRANYGYTF. Written as DNA, the CDR3 is TGCGCCAGCAGCTTGGGATCTAGAGCTAACTATGGCTACACCTTC. The full variable domain, completed using reference TRBV5-1 and TRBJ1-2, is KAGVTQTPRYLIKTRGQQVTLSCSPISGHRSVSWYQQTPGQGLQFLFEYFSETQRNKGNFPGRFSGRQFSNSRSEMNVSTLELGDSALYLCASSLGSRANYGYTFGSGTRLTVV.

The genes are TRBV29-1 and TRBJ2-2; no reliable D call. This CDR3 is built from 15 residues. The germline V gene encodes CDR1 SQVTM and CDR2 ANQGSEA. The V end was cut by 3 bases, the J end by 0 bases, with 11 bases between. The CDR3, as DNA: TGCAGCGTTGATTTGGGATTCGCGAACACCGGGGAGCTGTTTTTT. Translation gives CSVDLGFANTGELFF.

The chain employs TRBV5-1 and TRBJ1-4, with D perhaps matching TRBD1 (5 bases). Deletions cut 4 bases from V and 6 bases from J, with 19 bases between. The CDR3 covers 16 residues. CDR1 is SGHRS, CDR2 YFSETQ, per germline. DNA of the CDR3: TGCGCCAGCAGCGCGAACCCGGTGGGGGGAGATGAAAAACTGTTTTTT. As protein: CASSANPVGGDEKLFF.

The chain combines TRBV30 with TRBJ1-2; 9 bases are shared with TRBD1. After removal of 7 bases from V and 8 bases from J, the junction contained 17 bases not matched to a gene. This CDR3 is built from 15 residues. CDR1 and CDR2 from the germline V gene are GTSNPN and SVGIG (reference sequence). The CDR3 sequence is CALTKTGGPQRGYTF. CDR3 DNA sequence: TGTGCCTTGACAAAAACAGGGGGCCCACAGAGAGGCTACACCTTC.

A word on this clone: The same CDR3 is also encoded by other DNA sequences in this sample. V and J are TRBV7-6 and TRBJ1-1; TRBD1 might be the D (6 bases). V dropped 4 bases and J dropped 1 base, with 10 bases sitting between them. The length of the CDR3 is 14 residues. Germline V lookup: CDR1 SGHVS, CDR2 FNYEAQ. CDR3 protein: CASSSIRGNTEAFF. The CDR3 DNA reads TGTGCCAGCAGCTCGATCAGGGGGAACACTGAAGCTTTCTTT.

The CDR3 loop is CASSLQAGTVKGYTF. DNA for the CDR3: TGTGCCAGCAGCCTACAAGCCGGGACAGTTAAAGGCTACACCTTC. This chain uses TRBV5-4 with TRBJ1-2; 7 bases are a match to TRBD1. The ends lost 4 bases at V and 8 bases at J; junction bases unmatched: 14. This CDR3 spans 15 amino acids. Germline V lookup: CDR1 SGHNT, CDR2 YYREEE (reference sequence).

The J gene is TRBJ2-4, the V gene TRBV4-2; 8 bases agree with TRBD2. The CDR3 extends over 13 amino acids. The V and J ends lost 6 bases and 7 bases, in that order; junction bases with no gene match: 5. CDR1 LGHNA and CDR2 YNFKEQ come from the germline V gene. CDR3 nucleotides: TGTGCCAGCAGTCGGGAGCGGGAGAACATTCAGTACTTC. This translates into CASSRERENIQYF.

The chain joins TRBV19 to TRBJ2-3, with TRBD2 identical over 8 bases. In germline, CDR1 is LNHDA, CDR2 SQIVND (reference sequence). V shed 3 bases and J 5 bases; nucleotides not matched to a gene: 13. This CDR3 spans 17 amino acids. As DNA, the CDR3 is TGTGCCAGTAGTATTTCTGTCGGAGCGGGAGTAGGAGATACGCAGTATTTT. Its translation is CASSISVGAGVGDTQYF.

The gene calls are TRBV7-9 and TRBJ2-7; D not certain. The CDR3 extends over 16 amino acids. Germline V CDR1 and CDR2: SEHNR, FQNEAQ (reference sequence). Deletions cut 2 bases from V and 7 bases from J, with 21 bases between. DNA for the CDR3: TGTGCCAGCAGCTTATCACTGGGCCGGTCCCAACCGGAGCAGTACTTC. The encoded protein is CASSLSLGRSQPEQYF.

In nucleotides, the CDR3 is TGTGCCAGCAGCTTAACGGGAGGGACAGGGGGATCACCCCTCCACTTT. Its protein is CASSLTGGTGGSPLHF. This chain uses TRBV7-3 with TRBJ1-6; 11 bases match TRBD1. CDR1 and CDR2 (germline): SGHTA, FQGTGA. V trimming: 0 bases; J trimming: 10 bases; junction bases outside the gene matches: 5. This CDR3 region has 16 residues. The full variable domain, rest sourced from reference TRBV7-3 and TRBJ1-6, is GAGVSQTPSNKVTEKGKYVELRCDPISGHTALYWYRQSLGQGPEFLIYFQGTGAADDSGLPNDRFFAVRPEGSVSTLKIQRTERGDSAVYLCASSLTGGTGGSPLHFGNGTRLTVT.